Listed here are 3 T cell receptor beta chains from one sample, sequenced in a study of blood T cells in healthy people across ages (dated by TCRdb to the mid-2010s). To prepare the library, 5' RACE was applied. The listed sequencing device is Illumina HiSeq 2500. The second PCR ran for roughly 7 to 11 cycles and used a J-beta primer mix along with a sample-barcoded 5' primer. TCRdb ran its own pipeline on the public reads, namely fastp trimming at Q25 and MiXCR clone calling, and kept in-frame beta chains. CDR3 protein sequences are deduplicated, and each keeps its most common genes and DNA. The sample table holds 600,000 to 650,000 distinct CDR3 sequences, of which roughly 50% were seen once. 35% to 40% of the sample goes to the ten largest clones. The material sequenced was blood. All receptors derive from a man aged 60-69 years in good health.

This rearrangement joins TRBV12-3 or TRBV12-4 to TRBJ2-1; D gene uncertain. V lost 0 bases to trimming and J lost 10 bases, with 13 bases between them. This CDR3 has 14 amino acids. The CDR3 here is CASSLALVAGEQFF. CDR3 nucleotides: TGTGCCAGCAGTTTAGCGCTGGTAGCCGGCGAGCAGTTCTTC.

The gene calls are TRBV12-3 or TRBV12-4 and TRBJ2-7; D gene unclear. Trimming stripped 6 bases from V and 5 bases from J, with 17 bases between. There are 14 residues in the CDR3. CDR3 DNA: TGTGCCAGCAGGTCCTTGGGGTCCAGGAACGAGCAGTACTTC. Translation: CASRSLGSRNEQYF.

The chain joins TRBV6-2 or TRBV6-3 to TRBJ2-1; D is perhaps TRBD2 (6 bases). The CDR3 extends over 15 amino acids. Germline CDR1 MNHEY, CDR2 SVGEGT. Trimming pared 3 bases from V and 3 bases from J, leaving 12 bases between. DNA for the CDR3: TGTGCCAGCAGTTATCTAGCGCCCTTCTACAATGAGCAGTTCTTC. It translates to CASSYLAPFYNEQFF.